The 25 T cell receptor beta chains given below trace back to one sample, sequenced in a study of T cell changes during pregnancy in multiple sclerosis. Here immunoSEQ multiplex PCR was the method, and the copy in TCRdb shows in-frame clones only, minus some. The sample gives more than 35,000 clones, less than 95% of which show up once; around 0.42% is in the top ten. The sequencing used CD4+ T cells from peripheral blood mononuclear cells, collected in the second trimester of pregnancy. These receptors originate from a female donor with multiple sclerosis, enrolled in a pregnancy study.

This chain connects TRBV28 to TRBJ1-4; no clear D. This CDR3 spans 14 amino acids. V lost 4 bases and J lost 10, with 16 bases in between. Germline V gives CDR1 MDHEN, CDR2 SYDVKM. Here the CDR3 reads CASSSPPSTGKLFF. As DNA, the CDR3 is TGTGCCAGCAGTTCCCCCCCATCCACCGGAAAACTGTTTTTT.

The table lists this clone with a count of one. This chain links TRBV6-6 with TRBJ2-7; D is undetermined. This CDR3 comprises 14 residues. Germline CDR1 MNHNY, CDR2 SVGAGI (reference sequence). Trimming removed 2 bases from V and 0 bases from J, with 8 bases in between. For the CDR3, the DNA is TGTGCCAGCAGTTACGGGCAGTCCTCCTACGAGCAGTACTTC. Its protein is CASSYGQSSYEQYF.

The chain uses TRBV6-1 and TRBJ2-3; 10 bases agree with TRBD1. The CDR3 is made up of 17 amino acids. The trim removed 2 bases at V and 5 bases at J, leaving 10 bases unmatched. Per germline, CDR1 MNHNS and CDR2 SASEGT. Written as DNA, the CDR3 is TGTGCCAGCAGTGAATCCGGGACAGGGGAATTAAAAGATACGCAGTATTTT. It specifies CASSESGTGELKDTQYF.

The gene calls are TRBV6-6 and TRBJ2-5, with a tentative D call TRBD2 (5 bases). Germline assignment: CDR1 MNHNY and CDR2 SVGAGI (reference sequence). Between the trimmed V and J ends, which lost 0 bases and 4 bases, there was a span of 9 bases. The CDR3 runs 14 residues. CDR3 DNA: TGTGCCAGCAGTTACTCGAGGACTCTAGAGACCCAGTACTTC. Translated: CASSYSRTLETQYF.

The rearrangement links TRBV6-4 to TRBJ1-2; D gene uncertain. The CDR3 length is 14 residues. V was shortened by 6 bases and J by 2 bases, with 13 bases between the two germline ends. Germline loops: CDR1 MRHNA, CDR2 SNTAGT. The CDR3 DNA follows: TGTGCCAGCAGCCGCCTGCCGGGGAACTATGGCTACACCTTC. Translating gives CASSRLPGNYGYTF.

V and J are TRBV2 and TRBJ2-4, with a possible D match to TRBD2 (7 bases). CDR1 is SNHLY and CDR2 is FYNNEI in the germline V gene. V lost 4 bases and J lost 0, with 16 bases in between. The CDR3 length is 17 residues. The CDR3 loop reads CASSALRGGLAKNIQYF. The CDR3 bases are TGTGCCAGCAGTGCCCTGAGGGGGGGCCTAGCCAAAAACATTCAGTACTTC.

V and J are TRBV27 and TRBJ1-1; tentatively, D is TRBD1 (6 bases). The CDR3 is made up of 17 amino acids. V lost 2 bases, J lost 1 base, and 17 bases lay in between. Per germline, CDR1 MNHEY and CDR2 SMNVEV (reference sequence). CDR3 sequence: CASSLGDPGHPNTEAFF. For the CDR3, the DNA is TGTGCCAGCAGTTTAGGGGACCCGGGACATCCGAACACTGAAGCTTTCTTT.

The chain has TRBV19 and TRBJ1-5; 7 bases align to TRBD1. V was pared by 3 bases and J by 1 base, with 9 bases of the junction left unmatched. Germline CDR1 reads LNHDA; CDR2 reads SQIVND (reference sequence). This CDR3 is 17 amino acids long. CDR3 loop: CASSIPSTGRSNQPQHF. The CDR3 coding sequence is TGTGCCAGTAGTATCCCGTCGACAGGGAGGAGCAATCAGCCCCAGCATTTT. Filled out from reference TRBV19 and TRBJ1-5, the complete variable domain reads DGGITQSPKYLFRKEGQNVTLSCEQNLNHDAMYWYRQDPGQGLRLIYYSQIVNDFQKGDIAEGYSVSREKKESFPLTVTSAQKNPTAFYLCASSIPSTGRSNQPQHFGDGTRLSIL.

The rearrangement joins TRBV28 to TRBJ1-1; D call uncertain. Germline V lookup: CDR1 MDHEN, CDR2 SYDVKM. Trimming pared 3 bases from V and 0 bases from J, leaving 8 bases between. There are 14 residues in the CDR3. The CDR3 region has the DNA TGTGCCAGCAGTTTCAGAGGGATGAACACTGAAGCTTTCTTT. Translated, it gives CASSFRGMNTEAFF.

J is TRBJ1-2 and V is TRBV27; D gene uncertain. The germline V gene encodes CDR1 MNHEY and CDR2 SMNVEV (reference sequence). Trimming took off 1 base at V and 3 bases at J, with 12 bases between the two ends. The CDR3 is made up of 15 amino acids. The CDR3 spells CASSLYWQRDYGYTF. Written as DNA, the CDR3 is TGTGCCAGCAGTTTATATTGGCAACGGGACTATGGCTACACCTTC.

This chain connects TRBV7-2 to TRBJ2-3, with 8 bases matching TRBD2. V trimming: 1 base; J trimming: 2 bases; junction bases outside the gene matches: 5. This CDR3 has 16 residues. Per germline, CDR1 SGHTA and CDR2 FQGNSA. Written as DNA, the CDR3 is TGTGCCAGCAGCTTAGTCGGGCGGGAGGTCACAGATACGCAGTATTTT. This gives the protein CASSLVGREVTDTQYF.

J is TRBJ1-5 and V is TRBV6-5; D uncertain. The CDR3 is 13 residues long. V was cut by 4 bases and J by 5 bases, with 9 bases left in between. From germline, CDR1 is MNHEY and CDR2 SVGAGI. CDR3 DNA sequence: TGTGCCAGCAGTTTGCTACAGCATCAGCCCCAGCATTTT. It codes for CASSLLQHQPQHF.

The rearrangement joins TRBV9 to TRBJ2-2, with 8 bases identical to TRBD2. V lost 3 bases, J lost 5 bases, and 9 bases stayed unmatched. CDR3 size: 16 residues. CDR1 is SGDLS and CDR2 is YYNGEE in the germline V gene. Here the CDR3 DNA reads TGTGCCAGCAGCGCCTCAGCGGGAGTGAGGACCGGGGAGCTGTTTTTT. Translating gives CASSASAGVRTGELFF.

In regard to this clone: A read error may produce the germline difference seen at one junction end. The chain joins TRBV29-1 to TRBJ2-1; 13 bases line up with TRBD2. Germline V gene sequence: CDR1 SQVTM, CDR2 ANQGSEA. This CDR3 comprises 17 residues. Here the CDR3 DNA reads TGCAGCGCTGAAGTCACCGGGACTAGCGGGATTCGCAATGAGCAGTTCTTC. This encodes CSAEVTGTSGIRNEQFF.

The J gene is TRBJ1-3, the V gene TRBV28; no clear D. Trimming removed 11 bases from V and 4 bases from J, with 21 bases in between. The CDR3 runs to 15 residues. Germline CDR1 reads MDHEN; CDR2 reads SYDVKM. The CDR3 DNA reads as TGTGCCCCTAACCCCGGGGTAGTCGGAGGAAACACCATATATTTT. This codes for CAPNPGVVGGNTIYF.

CDR3 sequence (DNA): TGTGCCAGCAGCTTAACAGCCTCTAACTATGGCTACACCTTC. Translating gives CASSLTASNYGYTF. V and J are TRBV7-9 and TRBJ1-2, with D unresolved. Trimming stripped 2 bases from V and 0 bases from J, with 7 bases between. Germline loops: CDR1 SEHNR, CDR2 FQNEAQ (reference sequence). CDR3 length: 14 residues.

The V and J genes are TRBV7-9 and TRBJ1-1, with TRBD1 matching 7 bases. The CDR3 sequence is 15 residues long. Germline V gene data show CDR1 as SEHNR and CDR2 as FQNEAQ (reference sequence). Trimming removed 0 bases from V and 10 bases from J; junction bases left unmatched: 11. CDR3 nucleotides: TGTGCCAGCAGCTTAGCGCGAGGGGGCGCGACGGTAGCTTTCTTT. Translating it yields CASSLARGGATVAFF.

The rearrangement links TRBV4-3 to TRBJ1-4, with 9 bases lining up with TRBD1. Germline V gene lookup returns CDR1 LGHNA and CDR2 YSLEER. Trimming removed 0 bases from V and 7 bases from J; junction bases left unmatched: 6. This CDR3 has 16 residues. CDR3 coding DNA: TGCGCCAGCAGCCAAGATTGGGACAGGGCCATTGAAAAACTGTTTTTT. Protein: CASSQDWDRAIEKLFF.

The chain carries TRBV6-1 and TRBJ1-5; no clear D gene. The CDR3 is made up of 13 amino acids. V gave up 3 bases and J gave up 1 base, with 4 bases separating them. Germline CDR1 reads MNHNS; CDR2 reads SASEGT. The DNA of the CDR3 is TGTGCCAGCAGTGAGGGCAGCAATCAGCCCCAGCATTTT. Translation gives CASSEGSNQPQHF.

The gene calls are TRBV4-1 and TRBJ2-3, with 8 bases matching TRBD2. From germline, CDR1 is MGHRA and CDR2 YSYEKL. The CDR3 is made up of 13 amino acids. After removal of 7 bases from V and 7 bases from J, the junction contained 7 bases not matched to a gene. CDR3 protein: CASKSSGGNTQYF. CDR3 sequence (DNA): TGCGCCAGCAAATCGAGCGGGGGCAATACGCAGTATTTT.

This clone is a singleton in its sample. The genes are TRBV10-3 and TRBJ1-5; D ambiguous. V was clipped by 6 bases and J by 2 bases, with 11 bases between them. This CDR3 comprises 14 residues. CDR1 is ENHRY, CDR2 SYGVKD, per germline. This chain's CDR3 is CAISSRRGNQPQHF. CDR3 DNA sequence: TGTGCCATCAGCTCCCGGAGGGGCAATCAGCCCCAGCATTTT.

The genes are TRBV28 and TRBJ1-1; tentatively, D is TRBD1 (5 bases). Germline V lookup: CDR1 MDHEN, CDR2 SYDVKM. Trimming pared 7 bases from V and 6 bases from J, leaving 18 bases between. This CDR3 contains 14 residues. This chain's CDR3 is CASTTQAVPSEAFF. The CDR3 DNA follows: TGTGCCAGCACCACACAGGCCGTACCTTCTGAAGCTTTCTTT.

The V gene is TRBV9, the J gene TRBJ2-3, with TRBD2 matching over 10 bases. The CDR3 spans 16 residues. Germline V CDR1 and CDR2: SGDLS, YYNGEE. Trimming removed 2 bases from V and 1 base from J; junction bases left unmatched: 4. CDR3 residues: CASSVSLAGRTDTQYF. The CDR3 nucleotides are TGTGCCAGCAGCGTTTCACTAGCGGGGCGCACAGATACGCAGTATTTT.

V gene TRBV4-3 combines with J gene TRBJ2-2; D is possibly TRBD2 (5 bases). In germline, CDR1 is LGHNA, CDR2 YSLEER. V lost 1 base, J lost 7 bases, and 7 bases lay in between. The CDR3 extends over 13 amino acids. CDR3 nucleotide sequence: TGCGCCAGCAGCCAAGGGGGAGTCGGGGAGCTGTTTTTT. Residues: CASSQGGVGELFF.

This clone is deemed medium-sized. The V and J genes are TRBV2 and TRBJ2-7, with D possibly matching TRBD2 (5 bases). V was trimmed by 7 bases and J by 3 bases, leaving 16 bases between them. The CDR3 has 14 amino acids. From germline, CDR1 is SNHLY and CDR2 FYNNEI. As DNA, the CDR3 is TGTGCCAGCAACGGACGGGATCGAATCTACGAGCAGTACTTC. Amino acid sequence: CASNGRDRIYEQYF.